The clone carrying this TCR beta chain was counted many times. The CDR3 is made up of 15 amino acids. Germline values: CDR1 LGHNA, CDR2 YNFKEQ. Trimming removed 0 bases from V and 1 base from J, with 10 bases in between. The sample belongs to a study of patients and donors after allogeneic stem cell transplantation. TCRdb fed the RT-PCR reads into MiXCR, producing one record per CDR3 protein. The table records approximately 9,500 distinct CDR3 sequences, approximately 4% of them present only once. Specimen: blood, either unsorted or a sorted T cell fraction (not recorded which). The receptor comes from a human donor who was either an allogeneic HSCT recipient or a stem cell or donor lymphocyte infusion donor (not recorded which). It is not recorded whose cells these are; they may come from a transplant donor. The chain carries TRBV4-2 and TRBJ2-7, with D unresolved. CDR3 in DNA: TGTGCCAGCAGCCAAGATAGCCTTCTTTCCTACGAGCAGTACTTC. Translating it yields CASSQDSLLSYEQYF.